The TCR beta chain described here comes from a study of blood T cell repertoires in COVID-19. TCRdb keeps only in-frame clones here, not all; method: immunoSEQ multiplex PCR. The profile shows roughly 250,000 clones, about 88% of them singletons. This CDR3 has 16 residues. Germline V lookup: CDR1 KGHSH, CDR2 LQKENI. The J segment lost 2 bases and the V segment lost 2 bases, leaving 6 bases of the junction unmatched. The chain has TRBV18 and TRBJ1-1; 9 bases are shared with TRBD1. Sequenced input: peripheral blood. The sequence was collected from a middle-aged woman who had recovered from COVID-19. This chain's CDR3 is CASSPYRDRDNTEAFF. The DNA of the CDR3 is TGTGCCAGCTCACCATATAGGGACAGGGACAACACTGAAGCTTTCTTT. The whole variable domain, remainder taken from reference TRBV18 and TRBJ1-1, is NAGVMQNPRHLVRRRGQEARLRCSPMKGHSHVYWYRQLPEEGLKFMVYLQKENIIDESGMPKERFSAEFPKEGPSILRIQQVVRGDSAAYFCASSPYRDRDNTEAFFGQGTRLTVV.